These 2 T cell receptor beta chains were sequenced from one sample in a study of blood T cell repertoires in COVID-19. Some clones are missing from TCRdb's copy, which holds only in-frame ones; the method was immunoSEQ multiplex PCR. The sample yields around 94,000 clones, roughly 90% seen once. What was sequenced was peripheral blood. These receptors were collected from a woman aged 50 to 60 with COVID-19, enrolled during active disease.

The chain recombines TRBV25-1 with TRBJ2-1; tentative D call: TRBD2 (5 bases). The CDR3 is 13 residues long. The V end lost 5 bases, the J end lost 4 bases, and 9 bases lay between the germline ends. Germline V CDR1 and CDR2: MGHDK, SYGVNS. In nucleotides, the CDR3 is TGTGCCAGCAGTTGGACTGAGTACAATGAGCAGTTCTTC. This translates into CASSWTEYNEQFF. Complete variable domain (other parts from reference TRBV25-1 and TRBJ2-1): EADIYQTPRYLVIGTGKKITLECSQTMGHDKMYWYQQDPGMELHLIHYSYGVNSTEKGDLSSESTVSRIRTEHFPLTLESARPSHTSQYLCASSWTEYNEQFFGPGTRLTVL.

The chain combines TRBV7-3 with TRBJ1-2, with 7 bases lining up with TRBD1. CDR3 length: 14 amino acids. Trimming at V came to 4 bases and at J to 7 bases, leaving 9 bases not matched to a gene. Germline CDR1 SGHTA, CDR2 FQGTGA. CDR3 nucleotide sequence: TGTGCCAGCAGCTCCTCGACAGGGCGGGGTGGCTACACCTTC. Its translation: CASSSSTGRGGYTF.